The 32 T cell receptor beta chains below come from one sample, sequenced in a study of T-cell reconstitution after alpha-beta-depleted transplantation in children. Preparation of the TCRbeta library involved a method that used unique molecular identifiers. TCRdb reprocessed the PCR reads with MiXCR, giving one entry per CDR3 protein. The sample comprises hundreds of thousands of distinct CDR3 sequences, roughly 17% of which are singletons, and 1.1% rests with the top ten. Here the sequenced sample was PBMCs from the stem cell graft donor, taken from the stem cell graft. Receptor source: a human donor who donated a stem cell graft to a child with acute myeloid leukemia.

The sample holds many counts of this clonotype. V and J are TRBV20-1 and TRBJ1-5, with D perhaps TRBD1 (5 bases). Germline lookup yields CDR1 DFQATT and CDR2 SNEGSKA (reference sequence). Trimming removed 5 bases at V and 7 bases at J, with 15 bases between. This CDR3 contains 13 residues. The CDR3 is CSASVSGGQPQHF. In DNA form, the CDR3 reads TGCAGTGCTTCGGTATCTGGGGGGCAGCCCCAGCATTTT.

The V and J genes are TRBV5-1 and TRBJ1-1, with a weak D call TRBD1 (6 bases). The CDR3 is 15 amino acids. V was clipped by 0 bases and J by 4 bases, with 13 bases between them. Germline V lookup: CDR1 SGHRS, CDR2 YFSETQ. CDR3 sequence (DNA): TGCGCCAGCAGCTTGGGGGGGGCTCAAGGCACTGAAGCTTTCTTT. Protein sequence: CASSLGGAQGTEAFF.

This clonotype was counted at least ten times. The chain is built from TRBV20-1 and TRBJ2-1; D might be TRBD2 (6 bases). The CDR3 has 16 amino acids. V was trimmed by 5 bases and J by 4 bases, leaving 21 bases between them. CDR1 is DFQATT and CDR2 is SNEGSKA in the germline V gene (reference sequence). CDR3 coding DNA: TGCAGTGCTCCGGTAATAGGGGCGGGACCTTACAATGAGCAGTTCTTC. It is translated as CSAPVIGAGPYNEQFF.

This clonotype turned up a few times. This chain uses TRBV5-5 with TRBJ1-6; TRBD1 aligns across 8 bases. Germline V CDR1 and CDR2: SGHKS, YYEKEE (reference sequence). V gave up 0 bases and J gave up 9 bases; unmatched junction bases: 2. This CDR3 has 14 amino acids. In DNA form, the CDR3 reads TGTGCCAGCAGCTTGGGGACAGGGCTTTCACCCCTCCACTTT. Translation: CASSLGTGLSPLHF. Based on the CDR3 plus reference TRBV5-5 and TRBJ1-6, the full variable domain is DAGVTQSPTHLIKTRGQQVTLRCSPISGHKSVSWYQQVLGQGPQFIFQYYEKEERGRGNFPDRFSARQFPNYSSELNVNALLLGDSALYLCASSLGTGLSPLHFGNGTRLTVT.

This clonotype was recorded at least ten times. J is TRBJ1-1 and V is TRBV4-2; a weak D match, TRBD1 (5 bases). Trimming left V 0 bases short and J 0 bases short, with 11 bases between. The CDR3 runs 16 residues. CDR1 and CDR2 from the germline V gene are LGHNA and YNFKEQ. CDR3 bases: TGTGCCAGCAGCCAAGAAAGCGGGGGACTGAACACTGAAGCTTTCTTT. Translated, it gives CASSQESGGLNTEAFF.

This clonotype turned up a few times. The rearrangement joins TRBV7-8 to TRBJ2-3; 8 nucleotides align to TRBD1. With V trimmed by 0 bases and J by 14 bases, 10 bases remained unmatched. The CDR3 loop spans 14 amino acids. Germline assignment: CDR1 SGHVS and CDR2 FQNEAQ. CDR3 sequence (DNA): TGTGCCAGCAGCTTAGCTCCACAGGGGGATCTTCGGTATTTT. This gives the protein CASSLAPQGDLRYF.

This clonotype occurred many times. The rearrangement joins TRBV20-1 to TRBJ1-1; the D is unclear. CDR3 length: 14 amino acids. The germline CDR1 and CDR2 sequences are DFQATT and SNEGSKA (reference sequence). V lost 5 bases and J lost 1, with 14 bases in between. CDR3 residues: CSAFRRNKNTEAFF. In nucleotides, the CDR3 is TGCAGTGCTTTTAGACGGAATAAGAACACTGAAGCTTTCTTT.

V gene TRBV5-1 combines with J gene TRBJ1-3; 7 bases line up with TRBD1. The CDR3 totals 14 residues. Trimming at V came to 4 bases and at J to 2 bases, leaving 3 bases not matched to a gene. Germline loops: CDR1 SGHRS, CDR2 YFSETQ. The CDR3 nucleotides are TGCGCCAGCAGCGCCGGGACAGCTGGAAACACCATATATTTT. Protein sequence: CASSAGTAGNTIYF.

The sample holds many counts of this clonotype. The CDR3 loop reads CSATPSGYTDTQYF. The CDR3 nucleotides are TGCAGTGCTACGCCCAGCGGATACACAGATACGCAGTATTTT. This rearrangement joins TRBV20-1 to TRBJ2-3; possible D gene TRBD2, 5 bases. The ends were cut back, 4 bases at V and 2 bases at J, with 13 bases in the middle. Germline V gene data show CDR1 as DFQATT and CDR2 as SNEGSKA (reference sequence). This CDR3 contains 14 residues.

This clonotype was picked up a small number of times. The chain is built from TRBV15 and TRBJ2-2, with D tentatively TRBD1 or TRBD2 (5 bases each). V shed 5 bases and J shed 2 bases, with 18 bases lying between them. This CDR3 region has 17 residues. Per germline, CDR1 LNHNV and CDR2 YYDKDF (reference sequence). The CDR3 spells CATSLQYSGPNTGELFF. Here the CDR3 DNA reads TGTGCCACCAGCCTTCAATACTCGGGACCTAACACCGGGGAGCTGTTTTTT.

This clonotype was counted a few times. The chain uses TRBV4-3 and TRBJ1-1; D is ambiguous. The germline V and J ends were trimmed by 0 bases and 4 bases, with 6 bases remaining between them. Germline CDR1 LGHNA, CDR2 YSLEER. The CDR3 spans 13 residues. This CDR3 reads CASSQDSGTEAFF. The CDR3 coding sequence is TGCGCCAGCAGCCAAGATAGCGGCACTGAAGCTTTCTTT.

V gene TRBV28 combines with J gene TRBJ2-3; TRBD1 agrees at 9 bases. CDR1 MDHEN and CDR2 SYDVKM come from the germline V gene. CDR3 size: 15 residues. The V and J ends lost 8 bases and 6 bases, in that order; junction bases with no gene match: 12. In DNA, the CDR3 is TGTGCCAGCTTGCGCGGGACAGGGCCCCCCGATACGCAGTATTTT. It translates to CASLRGTGPPDTQYF.

This clonotype was recorded a few times. V is TRBV12-3 or TRBV12-4 and J is TRBJ2-1; D not certain. The CDR3 spans 15 residues. Trimming pared 5 bases from V and 7 bases from J, leaving 18 bases between. In DNA form, the CDR3 reads TGTGCCAGCAGTCTTGTCCCGCCGGGTCGGAATGAGCAGTTCTTC. It translates to CASSLVPPGRNEQFF.

This clonotype came up once. V and J are TRBV5-1 and TRBJ1-2; D is ambiguous. The V and J ends lost 0 bases and 5 bases respectively, with 8 bases between them. The CDR3 sequence is 13 residues long. Germline V lookup: CDR1 SGHRS, CDR2 YFSETQ. The CDR3 spells CASSLDVGYGYTF. The CDR3 DNA reads TGCGCCAGCAGCTTGGACGTGGGGTATGGCTACACCTTC.

The sample holds one count of this clonotype. The chain uses TRBV30 and TRBJ2-5, with 7 bases identical to TRBD2. The germline V gene encodes CDR1 GTSNPN and CDR2 SVGIG (reference sequence). This CDR3 is built from 13 residues. V trimming: 2 bases; J trimming: 5 bases; junction bases outside the gene matches: 5. CDR3 amino acids: CAWSRLASETQYF. CDR3 nucleotides: TGTGCCTGGAGTCGACTAGCCTCGGAGACCCAGTACTTC. The full variable domain, rest sourced from reference TRBV30 and TRBJ2-5, is SQTIHQWPATLVQPVGSPLSLECTVEGTSNPNLYWYRQAAGRGLQLLFYSVGIGQISSEVPQNLSASRPQDRQFILSSKKLLLSDSGFYLCAWSRLASETQYFGPGTRLLVL.

This chain joins TRBV27 and TRBJ2-3; D is unclear. This CDR3 spans 13 amino acids. Germline CDR1 and CDR2: MNHEY and SMNVEV (reference sequence). Trimming removed 5 bases at V and 1 base at J, with 7 bases between. This CDR3 is CASSTHGTDTQYF. The CDR3 DNA sequence: TGTGCCAGCAGTACCCATGGCACAGATACGCAGTATTTT.

There are many counts of this clonotype. This chain links TRBV20-1 with TRBJ2-1; 7 nucleotides agree with TRBD2. This CDR3 contains 15 residues. J was trimmed by 6 bases and V by 1 base; bases with no gene match: 9. CDR1 and CDR2 from the germline V gene are DFQATT and SNEGSKA (reference sequence). The CDR3 DNA follows: TGCAGTGCTAGAGTCGATAGCGGGTATTTCAATGAGCAGTTCTTC. Translating gives CSARVDSGYFNEQFF.

V and J are TRBV5-1 and TRBJ2-7; no definite D call. V was clipped by 3 bases and J by 6 bases, with 7 bases between them. Germline-derived CDR1 and CDR2 are SGHRS and YFSETQ. The CDR3 loop spans 11 amino acids. CDR3 DNA: TGCGCCAGCAGCTCCGCAGGCGAGCAGTACTTC. Residues: CASSSAGEQYF.

In this sample, this clonotype turned up many times. CDR3 DNA: TGTGCCAGCAGTGAGACAGGGACCATCTACAATGAGCAGTTCTTC. Its translation is CASSETGTIYNEQFF. V is TRBV6-1 and J is TRBJ2-1; 7 positions agree with TRBD1. Germline V gene sequence: CDR1 MNHNS, CDR2 SASEGT. V lost 3 bases and J lost 3; bases outside the gene matches: 5. CDR3 length: 15 amino acids.

The sample holds a few counts of this clonotype. The genes are TRBV7-2 and TRBJ1-1; TRBD1 is a possible D gene (6 bases). Germline V CDR1 and CDR2: SGHTA, FQGNSA. The CDR3 sequence is 15 residues long. V dropped 6 bases and J dropped 1 base, with 15 bases sitting between them. This CDR3 reads CASRWAGVENTEAFF. The CDR3 DNA reads as TGTGCCAGCAGGTGGGCAGGGGTGGAGAACACTGAAGCTTTCTTT.

This clonotype turned up a few times. This chain links TRBV12-5 with TRBJ1-1, with D uncertain. The V end was cut by 7 bases, the J end by 2 bases, with 11 bases between. CDR1 and CDR2 (germline): LGHNT, FRNRAP. CDR3 length: 13 residues. The CDR3 nucleotides are TGTGCTAGTGCCAACACAAGAAACACTGAAGCTTTCTTT. Protein: CASANTRNTEAFF.

This rearrangement joins TRBV21-1 to TRBJ2-5; the listed D gene, TRBD1, was not tested against the DNA. TRBV21-1 is reported as a pseudogene. The CDR3 covers 13 residues. This CDR3 reads CASSKRGEETQYF. The CDR3 DNA follows: TGTGCCAGCAGCAAAAGGGGGGAAGAGACCCAGTACTTC.

This clonotype was seen only a few times. The rearrangement joins TRBV7-2 to TRBJ1-2, with 9 nucleotides matching TRBD1. The CDR3 is made up of 14 amino acids. The ends lost 3 bases at V and 4 bases at J; junction bases unmatched: 3. CDR1 SGHTA and CDR2 FQGNSA come from the germline V gene. The CDR3 reads CASSFTGGIYGYTF. CDR3 nucleotide sequence: TGTGCCAGCAGCTTTACAGGGGGCATCTATGGCTACACCTTC.

This clonotype showed up many times. The chain links TRBV20-1 to TRBJ2-3; 11 bases align to TRBD2. This CDR3 is 14 amino acids long. Unmatched junction bases numbered 8, after V lost 5 bases and J lost 7 bases. Germline CDR1 is DFQATT and CDR2 is SNEGSKA (reference sequence). The CDR3 nucleotides read TGCAGTGCTCCTACTAGCGGGGGAAGAAATACGCAGTATTTT. Translating it yields CSAPTSGGRNTQYF.

This clonotype was seen at least ten times. The rearrangement joins TRBV29-1 to TRBJ2-1, with TRBD1 as a possible D gene (6 bases). Germline lookup yields CDR1 SQVTM and CDR2 ANQGSEA. Trimming shortened V by 3 bases and J by 4 bases, and 16 bases separated the two germline ends. CDR3 length: 15 residues. As DNA, the CDR3 is TGCAGCGTTGAGGCAGGGGAAGGTGTATACAATGAGCAGTTCTTC. It specifies CSVEAGEGVYNEQFF.

Points on this clonotype: A read error may produce the germline difference seen at one junction end. This chain joins TRBV7-2 and TRBJ1-2; 7 nucleotides match TRBD1. The CDR3 is 15 residues long. Germline V CDR1 and CDR2: SGHTA, FQGNSA. The CDR3 here is CAGSLRSDRAHGYTF. The CDR3 region has the DNA TGTGCCGGCAGCTTAAGGTCAGACAGGGCTCATGGCTACACCTTC.

The genes are TRBV12-3 or TRBV12-4 and TRBJ1-2; D perhaps matches TRBD1 (6 bases). V lost 6 bases to trimming and J lost 8 bases, with 16 bases between them. The CDR3 spans 13 residues. CDR3 protein: CASSYTGSGGYTF. In DNA form, the CDR3 reads TGTGCCAGCAGCTATACAGGGTCGGGCGGCTACACCTTC.

This chain joins TRBV4-2 and TRBJ2-3, with 12 bases that match TRBD2. The CDR3 has 15 residues. The V and J ends lost 5 bases and 4 bases, in that order; junction bases with no gene match: 4. Per germline, CDR1 LGHNA and CDR2 YNFKEQ. The CDR3 region has the DNA TGTGCCAGCAGCGGGGCTAGCGGGGGGGCAGATACGCAGTATTTT. Amino acids: CASSGASGGADTQYF.

The genes are TRBV4-3 and TRBJ1-1; 7 bases are shared with TRBD1. CDR1 and CDR2 (germline): LGHNA, YSLEER. The CDR3 spans 17 residues. Trimming cost V 0 bases and J 2 bases; bases outside gene matches: 9. This chain's CDR3 is CASSQESSGTANTEAFF. The CDR3 DNA is TGCGCCAGCAGCCAAGAATCCAGCGGGACAGCAAACACTGAAGCTTTCTTT.

This clonotype has at least ten counts. This chain links TRBV5-5 with TRBJ1-1; 8 bases are shared with TRBD1. CDR3 length: 14 amino acids. With 3 bases clipped from V and 1 base from J, the junction kept 2 bases outside the gene matches. Germline V gene data show CDR1 as SGHKS and CDR2 as YYEKEE (reference sequence). CDR3 in DNA: TGTGCCAGCAGCTGGACAGGGCCGAACACTGAAGCTTTCTTT. Encoded protein: CASSWTGPNTEAFF.

This clonotype appeared a few times. Here the CDR3 DNA reads TGTGCTAGTGGTCTCCTGGGACTAGCGGGGGGGGCCCTCGGGAATGAGCAGTTCTTC. Protein product: CASGLLGLAGGALGNEQFF. The V call is TRBV12-5, the J call TRBJ2-1, with 16 positions matching TRBD2. The V gene's germline CDR1 is LGHNT and CDR2 FRNRAP. This CDR3 has 19 amino acids. With 5 bases clipped from V and 7 bases from J, the junction kept 14 bases outside the gene matches.

Note on this clonotype: One end of the junction is discordant with germline, which a read error may explain. The DNA of the CDR3 is TGTGCCAGCAGCGACTCTAGCGGGTCTATCATCCGAACCGGGGAGCTGTTTTTT. Its protein is CASSDSSGSIIRTGELFF. The chain links TRBV6-4 to TRBJ2-2; 8 bases match TRBD2. The CDR3 is made up of 18 amino acids. Germline CDR1 MRHNA, CDR2 SNTAGT.